The source of this T cell receptor (beta chain) is a study of T cells in localized non-small cell lung cancer. CDR1 is SGDLS, CDR2 YYNGEE, per germline. This CDR3 region has 16 residues. After removal of 2 bases from V and 4 bases from J, the junction contained 8 bases not matched to a gene. Here immunoSEQ multiplex PCR was the method, and the copy in TCRdb shows in-frame clones only, minus some. Found here are some 33,000 clones, around 77% of them singletons; the top ten hold 15% to 20%. The chain carries TRBV9 and TRBJ2-2; 7 positions match TRBD1. The receptor was isolated from a male donor aged 60 or over with stage III squamous cell lung carcinoma. The sample consisted of peripheral blood, taken before any cancer treatment. CDR3 sequence reads: CASSVIGGAGTGELFF. In DNA, the CDR3 is TGTGCCAGCAGCGTGATAGGGGGCGCCGGCACCGGGGAGCTGTTTTTT.